This entry lists 32 T cell receptor beta chains sequenced from one sample in a study of T cell responses to AZD1222 COVID-19 vaccine. Assay used: immunoSEQ multiplex PCR; TCRdb lists only in-frame clones, some missing. This sample has roughly 150,000 clones; over 75% occur once, and the top ten carry approximately 1.8%. Sample: peripheral blood, taken on day 0 of AZD1222 vaccination. These receptors came from an adult in good health.

The CDR3 sequence: CASSMTVNYGYTF. In DNA, the CDR3 is TGTGCCAGTAGTATGACAGTTAACTATGGCTACACCTTC. J is TRBJ1-2 and V is TRBV19, with TRBD1 as a possible D gene (5 bases). Trimming removed 3 bases from V and 1 base from J, with 6 bases in between. This CDR3 comprises 13 residues. Germline V gene lookup returns CDR1 LNHDA and CDR2 SQIVND (reference sequence). The entire variable domain, with the rest obtained from reference TRBV19 and TRBJ1-2, is as follows: DGGITQSPKYLFRKEGQNVTLSCEQNLNHDAMYWYRQDPGQGLRLIYYSQIVNDFQKGDIAEGYSVSREKKESFPLTVTSAQKNPTAFYLCASSMTVNYGYTFGSGTRLTVV.

The chain is built from TRBV18 and TRBJ1-2; D perhaps matches TRBD1 (5 bases). This CDR3 region has 17 residues. Germline CDR1 is KGHSH and CDR2 is LQKENI. V dropped 3 bases and J dropped 4 bases, with 21 bases sitting between them. In nucleotides, the CDR3 is TGTGCCAGCTCACCTGCTTTCATAGGGACCAGCTTCTATGGCTACACCTTC. Its protein product is CASSPAFIGTSFYGYTF. Together with reference TRBV18 and TRBJ1-2, the CDR3 gives the full variable domain: NAGVMQNPRHLVRRRGQEARLRCSPMKGHSHVYWYRQLPEEGLKFMVYLQKENIIDESGMPKERFSAEFPKEGPSILRIQQVVRGDSAAYFCASSPAFIGTSFYGYTFGSGTRLTVV.

The chain has TRBV7-8 and TRBJ2-1, with TRBD2 identical over 11 bases. The CDR3 spans 14 residues. Germline CDR1 is SGHVS and CDR2 is FQNEAQ. Unmatched junction bases numbered 8, after V lost 5 bases and J lost 11 bases. The CDR3 DNA reads TGTGCCAGCAGCCTTCGGACTAGCGGGTCGCAGCAGTTCTTC. Protein: CASSLRTSGSQQFF.

The rearrangement links TRBV18 to TRBJ2-1, with D possibly TRBD1 on 6 matching bases. V lost 6 bases, J lost 3 bases, and 9 bases lay in between. From germline, CDR1 is KGHSH and CDR2 LQKENI. The CDR3 is 13 residues long. The CDR3 DNA sequence: TGTGCCAGCTCCTCGACAGGCTACAATGAGCAGTTCTTC. It translates to CASSSTGYNEQFF.

The chain uses TRBV5-1 and TRBJ2-5; D ambiguous. V shed 4 bases and J shed 0 bases, with 16 bases lying between them. CDR1 and CDR2 (germline): SGHRS, YFSETQ. CDR3 length: 16 residues. CDR3 nucleotide sequence: TGCGCCAGCAGCCGAGAACGACCCGGGTACCAAGAGACCCAGTACTTC. Translated: CASSRERPGYQETQYF.

The sample holds one count of this clone. The chain is built from TRBV19 and TRBJ1-5, with unresolved D. The germline V and J ends were trimmed by 0 bases and 3 bases, with 9 bases remaining between them. In germline, CDR1 is LNHDA, CDR2 SQIVND (reference sequence). The CDR3 length is 15 residues. The CDR3 spells CASSIEGHHNQPQHF. The CDR3 DNA reads as TGTGCCAGTAGTATAGAAGGGCACCACAATCAGCCCCAGCATTTT.

The chain is built from TRBV4-1 and TRBJ2-7; D tentatively reads TRBD1 or TRBD2 (6 bases each). The CDR3 sequence is 15 residues long. The V gene's germline CDR1 is MGHRA and CDR2 YSYEKL. V was cut by 0 bases and J by 5 bases, with 14 bases left in between. In DNA, the CDR3 is TGCGCCAGCAGCCAAGATAAGGGGGGTTTTAACGAGCAGTACTTC. Amino acids: CASSQDKGGFNEQYF.

This chain connects TRBV20-1 to TRBJ2-6; D unclear. Germline CDR1 reads DFQATT; CDR2 reads SNEGSKA (reference sequence). With 3 bases removed from V and 0 bases from J, the gap between germline ends came to 6 bases. CDR3 length: 14 amino acids. CDR3 DNA sequence: TGCAGTGCTAGTTGGGGCTCTGGGGCCAACGTCCTGACTTTC. This translates into CSASWGSGANVLTF.

CDR3 protein: CASSYGEGNQPQHF. As DNA, the CDR3 is TGTGCCAGCAGTTACGGGGAAGGAAATCAGCCCCAGCATTTT. J is TRBJ1-5 and V is TRBV6-2 or TRBV6-3; no firm D call. With 2 bases removed from V and 4 bases from J, the gap between germline ends came to 9 bases. This CDR3 has 14 residues. Germline-derived CDR1 and CDR2 are MNHEY and SVGEGT.

This chain connects TRBV6-2 or TRBV6-3 to TRBJ1-2, with D perhaps TRBD1 (5 bases). This CDR3 is 13 amino acids long. Germline-derived CDR1 and CDR2 are MNHEY and SVGEGT. Trimming removed 6 bases from V and 3 bases from J, with 11 bases in between. CDR3 sequence reads: CASSRDGHYGYTF. The CDR3, as DNA: TGTGCCAGCAGCCGGGACGGGCACTATGGCTACACCTTC.

The chain recombines TRBV7-9 with TRBJ1-2, with 7 bases lining up with TRBD1. CDR1 SEHNR and CDR2 FQNEAQ come from the germline V gene (reference sequence). CDR3 length: 16 amino acids. V was clipped by 1 base and J by 2 bases; unmatched bases: 7. For the CDR3, the DNA is TGTGCCAGCAGCTTAGGCGGGCGGGACAGCAACTATGGCTACACCTTC. Translation: CASSLGGRDSNYGYTF.

This clone was seen a single time. The chain recombines TRBV27 with TRBJ1-6; D is undetermined. Germline CDR1 and CDR2: MNHEY and SMNVEV (reference sequence). This CDR3 contains 17 residues. V lost 1 base, J lost 4 bases, and 14 bases lay in between. CDR3 nucleotides: TGTGCCAGCAGTTTATTTCTACAGACGGAATATAATTCACCCCTCCACTTT. It yields the protein CASSLFLQTEYNSPLHF.

This chain joins TRBV5-1 and TRBJ2-1; D is unresolved. The CDR3 length is 12 residues. The V and J ends lost 0 bases and 6 bases respectively, with 4 bases between them. Germline V gene sequence: CDR1 SGHRS, CDR2 YFSETQ. The CDR3 reads CASSLEFNEQFF. The CDR3 coding sequence is TGCGCCAGCAGCTTGGAGTTCAATGAGCAGTTCTTC.

The rearrangement links TRBV27 to TRBJ2-7; D not certain. This CDR3 spans 14 amino acids. Deletions cut 4 bases from V and 4 bases from J, with 14 bases between. Germline values: CDR1 MNHEY, CDR2 SMNVEV (reference sequence). The CDR3 loop reads CASSYADGRYEQYF. The CDR3 coding sequence is TGTGCCAGCAGTTACGCCGACGGACGTTACGAGCAGTACTTC.

This clone was seen only a few times. The gene calls are TRBV28 and TRBJ1-1, with TRBD1 matching over 12 bases. V dropped 2 bases and J dropped 4; count of bases not matched to a gene: 11. The CDR3 loop spans 18 amino acids. Looked up from germline, CDR1 is MDHEN and CDR2 is SYDVKM. The CDR3 protein is CASSLPLGTGGASTEAFF. As DNA, the CDR3 is TGTGCCAGCAGTTTACCCCTAGGGACAGGGGGCGCGAGCACTGAAGCTTTCTTT.

The chain couples TRBV14 to TRBJ1-2; TRBD1 is a possible D gene (6 bases). Deletions cut 4 bases from V and 4 bases from J, with 13 bases between. This CDR3 has 14 residues. Germline V lookup: CDR1 SGHDN, CDR2 FVKESK. The CDR3 protein is CASSLEDSLYGYTF. Written as DNA, the CDR3 is TGTGCCAGCAGCCTGGAGGACAGTCTCTATGGCTACACCTTC.

This chain joins TRBV6-2 or TRBV6-3 and TRBJ2-4; D is undetermined. V dropped 4 bases and J dropped 1 base, with 14 bases sitting between them. CDR3 size: 16 residues. The germline V gene has CDR1 MNHEY and CDR2 SVGEGT. CDR3 amino acids: CASSSPTQHAKNIQYF. In DNA form, the CDR3 reads TGTGCCAGCAGTTCCCCAACACAGCATGCCAAAAACATTCAGTACTTC.

The chain uses TRBV15 and TRBJ2-3, with unresolved D. Germline CDR1 reads LNHNV; CDR2 reads YYDKDF (reference sequence). There are 16 residues in the CDR3. Trimming cost V 7 bases and J 0 bases, with 17 bases left between them. The CDR3 DNA reads as TGTGCCACCACGGTCCACGGACGGAGAAGCACAGATACGCAGTATTTT. It specifies CATTVHGRRSTDTQYF.

This chain joins TRBV6-5 and TRBJ1-5; possibly TRBD1 for D (5 bases). Germline CDR1 and CDR2: MNHEY and SVGAGI. The CDR3 runs to 14 residues. The V end was cut by 6 bases, the J end by 5 bases, with 14 bases between. CDR3 residues: CASRGQGGYQPQHF. DNA for the CDR3: TGTGCCAGCAGAGGTCAGGGAGGCTATCAGCCCCAGCATTTT.

This rearrangement joins TRBV12-3 or TRBV12-4 to TRBJ1-1; 7 nucleotides align to TRBD1. This CDR3 is built from 13 residues. Trimming at V came to 6 bases and at J to 11 bases, leaving 12 bases not matched to a gene. CDR3 in amino acids: CASREDRLNDAFF. CDR3 bases: TGTGCCAGCAGGGAGGACAGGCTCAATGACGCTTTCTTT.

The chain joins TRBV14 to TRBJ1-1, with 9 positions matching TRBD1. With V trimmed by 6 bases and J by 5 bases, 4 bases remained unmatched. The CDR3 contains 13 residues. CDR1 and CDR2 (germline): SGHDN, FVKESK. The CDR3 nucleotides are TGTGCCAGCAGTAACAGGGGGCGAACTGAAGCTTTCTTT. Amino acid sequence: CASSNRGRTEAFF.

The rearrangement joins TRBV5-1 to TRBJ2-1, with 7 bases that match TRBD2. Trimming took 4 bases from V and 0 from J; bases not matched to a gene: 7. Germline V lookup: CDR1 SGHRS, CDR2 YFSETQ. This CDR3 contains 16 residues. CDR3: CASSLGLPNSYNEQFF. The CDR3 DNA reads as TGCGCCAGCAGCCTGGGACTACCGAACTCCTACAATGAGCAGTTCTTC.

The chain employs TRBV28 and TRBJ2-1, with 9 bases that match TRBD1. The CDR3 sequence is 16 residues long. The V segment lost 5 bases and the J segment 8 bases; nucleotides outside the gene matches: 13. Germline lookup yields CDR1 MDHEN and CDR2 SYDVKM. The CDR3: CASSMLPGQGIHEQFF. CDR3 sequence (DNA): TGTGCCAGCAGTATGTTACCGGGACAGGGTATTCATGAGCAGTTCTTC.

This clone came up a few times. This sequence joins TRBV7-7 and TRBJ2-5, with TRBD2 as a possible D gene (5 bases). Trimming stripped 1 base from V and 0 bases from J, with 9 bases between. The germline V gene encodes CDR1 SSHAT and CDR2 FNYEAQ (reference sequence). The CDR3 runs to 15 residues. CDR3 nucleotide sequence: TGTGCCAGCAGCTTAGAATACGGGGACCAAGAGACCCAGTACTTC. As protein: CASSLEYGDQETQYF.

The genes are TRBV9 and TRBJ1-4, with a weak D call TRBD1 (5 bases). Germline V lookup: CDR1 SGDLS, CDR2 YYNGEE. The ends were cut back, 4 bases at V and 8 bases at J, with 24 bases in the middle. The CDR3 is 17 amino acids. The chain's CDR3 is CASSLPPNRFEEEKLFF. DNA of the CDR3: TGTGCCAGCAGCCTCCCCCCGAACAGGTTTGAAGAGGAAAAACTGTTTTTT.

As regards this clone: This specimen includes other DNA sequences encoding the same CDR3. The gene calls are TRBV12-3 or TRBV12-4 and TRBJ1-1; maybe TRBD1 (5 bases). This CDR3 spans 13 amino acids. Deletions cut 3 bases from V and 1 base from J, with 6 bases between. The CDR3 nucleotides read TGTGCCAGCAGTTTTGGGGGGAACACTGAAGCTTTCTTT. Encoded protein: CASSFGGNTEAFF.

V usage is TRBV5-8 and J usage is TRBJ2-3, with 11 bases fitting TRBD2. The J segment lost 0 bases and the V segment lost 0 bases, leaving 6 bases of the junction unmatched. This CDR3 comprises 18 residues. Per germline, CDR1 SGHTS and CDR2 YDEGEE. Here the CDR3 reads CASSLGSTSGMSTDTQYF. The CDR3 DNA sequence: TGTGCCAGCAGCTTGGGGTCGACTAGCGGGATGAGCACAGATACGCAGTATTTT.

This clone was seen a few times. The rearrangement joins TRBV24-1 to TRBJ2-3; 13 positions agree with TRBD2. V shed 3 bases, J shed 4 bases, and the junction held 6 bases outside the gene matches. Germline CDR1 KGHDR, CDR2 SFDVKD. The CDR3 has 17 residues. The CDR3 DNA follows: TGTGCCACCAGTGATCCCTATGGACTAGCGGGAGCAGATACGCAGTATTTT. Translating gives CATSDPYGLAGADTQYF.

The DNA of the CDR3 is TGCGCCAGCAGCTTGGAGAGTCGAGCTTATGGCTACACCTTC. This gives the protein CASSLESRAYGYTF. The chain is built from TRBV5-1 and TRBJ1-2; unclear D gene. Germline V gives CDR1 SGHRS, CDR2 YFSETQ. The length of the CDR3 is 14 residues. V dropped 0 bases and J dropped 5 bases, with 11 bases sitting between them.

The chain has TRBV5-4 and TRBJ1-1; 9 nucleotides align to TRBD1. Trimming removed 4 bases from V and 4 bases from J; junction bases left unmatched: 5. The CDR3 is 14 residues long. In germline, CDR1 is SGHNT, CDR2 YYREEE (reference sequence). CDR3 bases: TGTGCCAGCAGCCTCGGACAGGGGACCACTGAAGCTTTCTTT. Translation gives CASSLGQGTTEAFF.

This chain uses TRBV14 with TRBJ1-2; the D gene is possibly TRBD1 (6 bases). The CDR3 is 16 amino acids. CDR1 is SGHDN and CDR2 is FVKESK in the germline V gene. Between the trimmed V and J ends, which lost 4 bases and 2 bases, there was a span of 17 bases. CDR3 in amino acids: CASSLSGARENYGYTF. CDR3 nucleotide sequence: TGTGCCAGCAGCCTGTCGGGGGCGCGAGAAAACTATGGCTACACCTTC.

The chain employs TRBV7-9 and TRBJ2-7; D assignment may be TRBD1 or TRBD2 (5 bases each). CDR1 and CDR2 from the germline V gene are SEHNR and FQNEAQ (reference sequence). This CDR3 has 13 residues. The V end lost 8 bases, the J end lost 2 bases, and 13 bases lay between the germline ends. CDR3 in amino acids: CASRDGDAYEQYF. The CDR3 nucleotides read TGTGCCAGCCGGGACGGCGATGCCTACGAGCAGTACTTC.